Each of the 4 T cell receptor beta chains below was sequenced from the same sample in a study of cytomegalovirus exposure and HLA in healthy donors. PCR primers comprised 60 Vbeta and 13 Jbeta primers. The repertoire was sequenced with immunoSEQ multiplex PCR; TCRdb's copy has only in-frame clones and lacks some. The sample shows some 150,000 clones, approximately 87% of them seen only once. Sequenced sample: PBMCs. These TCRs come from a man between 35 and 55 years old in good health and CMV-seronegative.

Here the CDR3 DNA reads TGCGCCAGCAGGTTGGGGCAGGGGGCCGATAATGAAAAACTGTTTTTT. Translated, it gives CASRLGQGADNEKLFF. This rearrangement joins TRBV4-1 to TRBJ1-4; 8 bases agree with TRBD1. Trimming cost V 6 bases and J 4 bases; bases outside gene matches: 10. The germline V gene has CDR1 MGHRA and CDR2 YSYEKL. The CDR3 extends over 16 amino acids.

This chain joins TRBV4-1 and TRBJ2-5; 14 bases map to TRBD2. The CDR3 is 17 residues long. Trimming at V came to 3 bases and at J to 3 bases, leaving 6 bases not matched to a gene. From germline, CDR1 is MGHRA and CDR2 YSYEKL. The CDR3 DNA reads as TGCGCCAGCAGCCAGGGGGTGGGACTAGCGGGAGAAGAGACCCAGTACTTC. As protein: CASSQGVGLAGEETQYF.

The chain uses TRBV5-5 and TRBJ1-5; D perhaps matches TRBD1 (6 bases). Germline V gives CDR1 SGHKS, CDR2 YYEKEE (reference sequence). V was clipped by 0 bases and J by 2 bases, with 9 bases between them. The CDR3 is 15 residues long. Written as DNA, the CDR3 is TGTGCCAGCAGCTTGGCGGACAGTCGCAATCAGCCCCAGCATTTT. This encodes CASSLADSRNQPQHF.

As regards this clone: In the same sample, other DNA sequences code for this CDR3. The rearrangement uses TRBV10-3 and TRBJ1-1; no reliable D call. Germline lookup yields CDR1 ENHRY and CDR2 SYGVKD. The CDR3 sequence is 13 residues long. The V end lost 2 bases, the J end lost 1 base, and 5 bases lay between the germline ends. CDR3 in amino acids: CAISESTNTEAFF. Here the CDR3 DNA reads TGTGCCATCAGTGAGAGCACGAACACTGAAGCTTTCTTT.